This TCR beta chain was found in a study of T cells expressing NK-cell markers. In the study overall: Most of the eight sequenced donors were HCMV-seropositive; one was seronegative.

Study-wide results and caveats: In 6 or 7 donors, dominant NKG2C+ clonotypes were roughly 1.0-7.5% of CD8+ T cells.

TCRdb re-called the 5' RACE reads and catalogs CDR3 proteins one per entry, DNA excluded. The sample is made up of about 260,000 distinct CDR3 sequences, and the top ten hold 4% to 5% of it. Concerning this clonotype: The antigen is not known.

Sequencing used blood T cells: a sorted CD56 or NKG2C T cell subset, CD4+ or CD8+ T cells, or bulk PBMC T cells (not recorded which). The source is a woman between 18 and 70 years old in good health.

The CDR3 here is CASSLDSASGRTDTQYF. The chain carries TRBV11-2 and TRBJ2-3; TCRdb names TRBD2, which stays unverified in the absence of DNA. The CDR3 has 17 amino acids. CDR1 SGHAT and CDR2 FQNNGV come from the germline V gene.